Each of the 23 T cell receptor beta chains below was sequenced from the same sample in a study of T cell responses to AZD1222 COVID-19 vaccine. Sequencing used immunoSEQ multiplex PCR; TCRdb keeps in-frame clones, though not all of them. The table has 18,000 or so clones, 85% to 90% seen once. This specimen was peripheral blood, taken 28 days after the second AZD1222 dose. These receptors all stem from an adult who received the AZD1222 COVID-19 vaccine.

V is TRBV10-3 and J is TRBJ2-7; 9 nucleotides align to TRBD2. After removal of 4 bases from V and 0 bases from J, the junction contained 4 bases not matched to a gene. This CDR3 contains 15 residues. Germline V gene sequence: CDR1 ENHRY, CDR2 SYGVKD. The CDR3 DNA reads TGTGCCATCAGTGGGGTTAGCGGGAGCTCCTACGAGCAGTACTTC. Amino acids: CAISGVSGSSYEQYF.

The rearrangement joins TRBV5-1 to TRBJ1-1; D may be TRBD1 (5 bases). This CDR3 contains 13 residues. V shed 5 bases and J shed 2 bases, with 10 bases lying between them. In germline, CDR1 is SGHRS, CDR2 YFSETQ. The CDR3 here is CASRSTVNTEAFF. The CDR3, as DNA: TGCGCCAGCAGATCGACAGTAAACACTGAAGCTTTCTTT.

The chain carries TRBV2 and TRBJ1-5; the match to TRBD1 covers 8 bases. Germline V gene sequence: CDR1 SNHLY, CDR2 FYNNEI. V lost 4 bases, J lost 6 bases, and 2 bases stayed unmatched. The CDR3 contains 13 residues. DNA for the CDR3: TGTGCCAGCAGTGGGACAGGGTTTCAGCCCCAGCATTTT. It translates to CASSGTGFQPQHF.

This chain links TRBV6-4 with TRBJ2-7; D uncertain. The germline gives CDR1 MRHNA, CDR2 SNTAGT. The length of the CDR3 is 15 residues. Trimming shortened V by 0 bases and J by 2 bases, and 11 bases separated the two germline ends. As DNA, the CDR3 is TGTGCCAGCAGTGACTCTGACGGAGACCCCTACGAGCAGTACGTC. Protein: CASSDSDGDPYEQYV.

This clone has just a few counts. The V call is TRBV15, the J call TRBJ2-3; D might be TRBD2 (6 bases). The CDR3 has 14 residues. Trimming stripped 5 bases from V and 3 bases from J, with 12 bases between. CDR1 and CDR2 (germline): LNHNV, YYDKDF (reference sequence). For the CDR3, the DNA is TGTGCCACCAGCTTTAGCGGAGGAACAGATACGCAGTATTTT. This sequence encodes CATSFSGGTDTQYF. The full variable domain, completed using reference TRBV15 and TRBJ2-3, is DAMVIQNPRYQVTQFGKPVTLSCSQTLNHNVMYWYQQKSSQAPKLLFHYYDKDFNNEADTPDNFQSRRPNTSFCFLDIRSPGLGDTAMYLCATSFSGGTDTQYFGPGTRLTVL.

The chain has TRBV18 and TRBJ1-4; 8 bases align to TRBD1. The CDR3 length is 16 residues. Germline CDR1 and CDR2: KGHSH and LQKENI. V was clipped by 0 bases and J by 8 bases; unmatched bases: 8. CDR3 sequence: CASSPPSRPGGEKLFF. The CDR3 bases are TGTGCCAGCTCACCACCGTCTCGTCCAGGGGGCGAAAAACTGTTTTTT.

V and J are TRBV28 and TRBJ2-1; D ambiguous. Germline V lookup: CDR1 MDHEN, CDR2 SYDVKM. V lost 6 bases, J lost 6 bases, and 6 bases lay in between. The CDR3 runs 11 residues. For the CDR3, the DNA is TGTGCCAGCAGGGCCATCAATGAGCAGTTCTTC. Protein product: CASRAINEQFF.

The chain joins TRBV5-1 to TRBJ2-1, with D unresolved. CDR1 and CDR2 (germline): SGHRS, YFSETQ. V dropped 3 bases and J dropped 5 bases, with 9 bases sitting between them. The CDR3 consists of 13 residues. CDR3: CASSYRTDNEQFF. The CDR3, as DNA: TGCGCCAGCAGCTACCGGACCGACAATGAGCAGTTCTTC.

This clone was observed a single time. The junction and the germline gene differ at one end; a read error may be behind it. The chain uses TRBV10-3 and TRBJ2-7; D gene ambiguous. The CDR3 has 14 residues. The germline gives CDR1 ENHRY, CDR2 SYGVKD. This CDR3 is CAISEWAGSYEQYF. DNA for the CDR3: TGTGCCATCAGCGAGTGGGCAGGCTCCTACGAGCAGTACTTC.

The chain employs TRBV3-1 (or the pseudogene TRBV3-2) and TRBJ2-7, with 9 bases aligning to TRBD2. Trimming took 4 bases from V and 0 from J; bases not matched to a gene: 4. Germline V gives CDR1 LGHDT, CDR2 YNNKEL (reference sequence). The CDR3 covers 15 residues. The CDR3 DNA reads TGTGCCAGCAGCCCCGGGACTAGCCCCTCCTACGAGCAGTACTTC. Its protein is CASSPGTSPSYEQYF.

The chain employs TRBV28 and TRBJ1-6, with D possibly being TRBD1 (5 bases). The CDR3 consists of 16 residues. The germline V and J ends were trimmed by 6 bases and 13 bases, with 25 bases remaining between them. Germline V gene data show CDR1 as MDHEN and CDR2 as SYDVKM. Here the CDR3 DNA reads TGTGCCAGCAGCTACCCCCGCAGGGCAGTTGCCCCGCCCCTCCACTTT. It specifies CASSYPRRAVAPPLHF.

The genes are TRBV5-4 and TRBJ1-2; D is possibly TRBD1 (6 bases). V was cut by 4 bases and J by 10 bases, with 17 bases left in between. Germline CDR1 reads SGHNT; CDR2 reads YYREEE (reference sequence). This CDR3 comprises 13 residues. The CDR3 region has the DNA TGTGCCAGCAGCCGCGACAGGTCGATCCCCTACACCTTC. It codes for CASSRDRSIPYTF.

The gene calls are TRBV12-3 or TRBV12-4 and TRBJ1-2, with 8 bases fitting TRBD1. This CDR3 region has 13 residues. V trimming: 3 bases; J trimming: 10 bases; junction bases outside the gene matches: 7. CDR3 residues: CASSLTGQVLYTF. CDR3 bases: TGTGCCAGCAGTTTGACGGGACAGGTCCTCTACACCTTC.

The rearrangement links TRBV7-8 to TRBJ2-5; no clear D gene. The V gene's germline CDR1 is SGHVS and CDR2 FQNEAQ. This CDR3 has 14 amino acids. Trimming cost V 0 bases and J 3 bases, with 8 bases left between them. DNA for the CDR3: TGTGCCAGCAGCTTAGCGAGGTCGAAAGAGACCCAGTACTTC. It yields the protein CASSLARSKETQYF.

The CDR3 loop is CASTPFGRATGELFF. CDR3 DNA sequence: TGTGCCAGCACCCCATTCGGGAGAGCCACCGGGGAGCTGTTTTTT. The chain has TRBV6-5 and TRBJ2-2; TRBD2 might be the D (6 bases). CDR3 length: 15 residues. Germline V gene lookup returns CDR1 MNHEY and CDR2 SVGAGI. V shed 7 bases and J shed 4 bases, with 16 bases lying between them.

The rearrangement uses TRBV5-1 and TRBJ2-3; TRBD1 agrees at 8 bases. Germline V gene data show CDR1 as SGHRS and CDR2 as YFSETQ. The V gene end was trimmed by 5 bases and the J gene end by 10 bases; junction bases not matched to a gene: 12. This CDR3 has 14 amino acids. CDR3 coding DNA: TGCGCCAGCAGACCGGGACAGGACTTACGGGCGCAGTATTTT. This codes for CASRPGQDLRAQYF.

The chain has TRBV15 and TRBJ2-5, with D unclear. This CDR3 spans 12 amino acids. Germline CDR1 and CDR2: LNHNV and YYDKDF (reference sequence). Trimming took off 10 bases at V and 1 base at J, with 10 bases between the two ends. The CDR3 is CASARFQETQYF. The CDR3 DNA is TGTGCCAGCGCGAGGTTCCAAGAGACCCAGTACTTC.

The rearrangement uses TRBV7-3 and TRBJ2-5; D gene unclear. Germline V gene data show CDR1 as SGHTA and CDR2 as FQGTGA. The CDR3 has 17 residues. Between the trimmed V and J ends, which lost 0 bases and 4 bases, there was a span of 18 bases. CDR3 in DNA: TGTGCCAGCAGCTTAACCCCTGGGCCCCCTCGGCGAGAGACCCAGTACTTC. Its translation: CASSLTPGPPRRETQYF.

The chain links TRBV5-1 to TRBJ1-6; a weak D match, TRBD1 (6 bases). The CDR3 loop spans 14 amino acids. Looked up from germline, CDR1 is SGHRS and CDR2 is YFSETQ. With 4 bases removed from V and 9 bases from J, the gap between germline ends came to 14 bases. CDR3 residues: CASSPQGPGSPLHF. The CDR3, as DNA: TGCGCCAGCAGCCCACAGGGTCCGGGTTCACCCCTCCACTTT.

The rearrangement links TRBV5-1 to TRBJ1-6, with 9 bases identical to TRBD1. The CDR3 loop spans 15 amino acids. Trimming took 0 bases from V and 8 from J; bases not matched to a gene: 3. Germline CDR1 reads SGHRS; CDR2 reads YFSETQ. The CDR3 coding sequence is TGCGCCAGCAGCTTGGAGGGACAGGGACATTCACCCCTCCACTTT. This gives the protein CASSLEGQGHSPLHF.

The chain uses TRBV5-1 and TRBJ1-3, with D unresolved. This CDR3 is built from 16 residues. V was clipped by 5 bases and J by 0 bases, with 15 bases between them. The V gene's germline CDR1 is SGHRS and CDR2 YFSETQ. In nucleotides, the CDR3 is TGCGCCAGCAGTTCCGCGACTTACAGCTCTGGAAACACCATATATTTT. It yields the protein CASSSATYSSGNTIYF. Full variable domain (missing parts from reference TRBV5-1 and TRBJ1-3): KAGVTQTPRYLIKTRGQQVTLSCSPISGHRSVSWYQQTPGQGLQFLFEYFSETQRNKGNFPGRFSGRQFSNSRSEMNVSTLELGDSALYLCASSSATYSSGNTIYFGEGSWLTVV.

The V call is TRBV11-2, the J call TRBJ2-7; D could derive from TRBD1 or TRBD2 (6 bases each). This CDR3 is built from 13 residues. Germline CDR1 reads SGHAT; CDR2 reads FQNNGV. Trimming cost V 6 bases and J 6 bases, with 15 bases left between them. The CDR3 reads CASRPLGGLEQYV. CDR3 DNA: TGTGCCAGCAGGCCATTGGGGGGCCTCGAGCAGTACGTC.

The CDR3 loop is CASSPTLGQGWSYGYTF. CDR3 bases: TGTGCCAGCAGTCCTACGTTGGGACAGGGGTGGTCCTATGGCTACACCTTC. The chain links TRBV28 to TRBJ1-2; 10 bases map to TRBD1. After removal of 5 bases from V and 4 bases from J, the junction contained 13 bases not matched to a gene. This CDR3 comprises 17 residues. Per the germline V gene, CDR1 is MDHEN and CDR2 is SYDVKM.